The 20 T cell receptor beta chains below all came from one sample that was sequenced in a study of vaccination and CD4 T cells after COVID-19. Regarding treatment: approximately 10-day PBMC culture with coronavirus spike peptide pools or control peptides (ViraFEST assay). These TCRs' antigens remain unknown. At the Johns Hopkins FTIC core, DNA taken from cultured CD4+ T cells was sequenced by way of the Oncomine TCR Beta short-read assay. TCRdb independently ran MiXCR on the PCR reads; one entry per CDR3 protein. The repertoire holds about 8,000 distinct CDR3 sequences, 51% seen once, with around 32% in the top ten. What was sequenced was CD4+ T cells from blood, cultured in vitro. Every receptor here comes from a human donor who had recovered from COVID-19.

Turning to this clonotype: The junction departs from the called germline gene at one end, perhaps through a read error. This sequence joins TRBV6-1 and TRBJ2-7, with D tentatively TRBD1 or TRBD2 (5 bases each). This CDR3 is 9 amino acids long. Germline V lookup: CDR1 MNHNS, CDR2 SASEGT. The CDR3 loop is CASRDGSNF. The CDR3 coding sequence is TGTGCCAGCCGGGACGGTAGTAACTTC.

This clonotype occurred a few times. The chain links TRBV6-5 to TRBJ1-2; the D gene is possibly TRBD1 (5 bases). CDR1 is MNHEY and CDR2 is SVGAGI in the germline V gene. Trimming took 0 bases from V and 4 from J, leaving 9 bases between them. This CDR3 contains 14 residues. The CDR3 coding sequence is TGTGCCAGCAGTTACTCTGGGGCCAGCTATGGCTACACCTTC. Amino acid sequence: CASSYSGASYGYTF.

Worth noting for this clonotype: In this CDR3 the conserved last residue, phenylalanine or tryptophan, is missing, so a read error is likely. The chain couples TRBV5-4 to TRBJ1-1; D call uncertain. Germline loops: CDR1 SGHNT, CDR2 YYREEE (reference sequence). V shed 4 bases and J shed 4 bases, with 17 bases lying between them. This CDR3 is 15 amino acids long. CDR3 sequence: CASSRDLARSTEAFL. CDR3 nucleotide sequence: TGTGCCAGCAGCCGTGACCTAGCTCGCAGCACTGAAGCTTTCCTT.

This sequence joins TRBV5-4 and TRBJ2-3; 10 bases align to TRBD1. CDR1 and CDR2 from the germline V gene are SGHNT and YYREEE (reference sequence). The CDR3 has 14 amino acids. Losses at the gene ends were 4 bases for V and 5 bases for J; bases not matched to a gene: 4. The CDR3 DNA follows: TGTGCCAGCAGCGGGGACAGGGGACGAGATACGCAGTATTTT. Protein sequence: CASSGDRGRDTQYF.

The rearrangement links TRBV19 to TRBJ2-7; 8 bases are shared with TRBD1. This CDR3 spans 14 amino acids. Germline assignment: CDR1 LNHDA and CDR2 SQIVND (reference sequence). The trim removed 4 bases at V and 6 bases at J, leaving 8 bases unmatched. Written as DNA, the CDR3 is TGTGCCAGTAGTACCGGAAGCAGGGGGCGCGAGCAGTACTTC. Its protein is CASSTGSRGREQYF.

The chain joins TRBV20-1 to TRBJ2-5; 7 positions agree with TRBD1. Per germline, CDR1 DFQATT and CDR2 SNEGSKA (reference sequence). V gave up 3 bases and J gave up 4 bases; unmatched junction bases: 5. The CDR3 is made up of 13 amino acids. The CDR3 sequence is CSARHGDRETQYF. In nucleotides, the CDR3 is TGCAGTGCTAGGCATGGGGACAGAGAGACCCAGTACTTC.

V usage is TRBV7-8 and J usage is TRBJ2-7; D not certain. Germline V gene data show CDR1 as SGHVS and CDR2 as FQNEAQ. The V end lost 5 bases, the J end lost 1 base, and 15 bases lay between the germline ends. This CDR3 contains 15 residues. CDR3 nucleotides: TGTGCCAGCAGCCCCCGTGTCCAGGTATCCTACGAGCAGTACTTC. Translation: CASSPRVQVSYEQYF.

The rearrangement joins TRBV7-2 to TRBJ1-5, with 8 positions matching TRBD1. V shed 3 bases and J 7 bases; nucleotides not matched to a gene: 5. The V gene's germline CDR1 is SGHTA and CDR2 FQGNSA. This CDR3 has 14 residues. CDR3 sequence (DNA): TGTGCCAGCAGCTTCGACAGGGGAGGACAGCCCCAGCATTTT. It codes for CASSFDRGGQPQHF.

The CDR3 spells CASTSASTDTQYF. As DNA, the CDR3 is TGTGCCAGTACTAGCGCGAGCACAGATACGCAGTATTTT. The rearrangement uses TRBV6-1 and TRBJ2-3; 7 bases align to TRBD2. The CDR3 sequence is 13 residues long. Germline CDR1 reads MNHNS; CDR2 reads SASEGT. With 9 bases clipped from V and 0 bases from J, the junction kept 3 bases outside the gene matches.

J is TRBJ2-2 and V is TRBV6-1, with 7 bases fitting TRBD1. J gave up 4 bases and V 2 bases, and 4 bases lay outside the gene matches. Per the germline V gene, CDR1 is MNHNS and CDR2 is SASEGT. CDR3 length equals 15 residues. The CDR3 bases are TGTGCCAGCAGTGAACTTTACAGGGGCACCGGGGAGCTGTTTTTT. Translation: CASSELYRGTGELFF.

The chain's CDR3 is CACRETTGNTEAFF. CDR3 bases: TGTGCCTGTAGGGAGACAACGGGAAACACTGAAGCTTTCTTT. V gene TRBV30 combines with J gene TRBJ1-1; unclear D gene. CDR3 length: 14 amino acids. Trimming took off 6 bases at V and 2 bases at J, with 16 bases between the two ends. Germline values: CDR1 GTSNPN, CDR2 SVGIG (reference sequence). Supplemented by reference TRBV30 and TRBJ1-1, the full variable domain reads SQTIHQWPATLVQPVGSPLSLECTVEGTSNPNLYWYRQAAGRGLQLLFYSVGIGQISSEVPQNLSASRPQDRQFILSSKKLLLSDSGFYLCACRETTGNTEAFFGQGTRLTVV.

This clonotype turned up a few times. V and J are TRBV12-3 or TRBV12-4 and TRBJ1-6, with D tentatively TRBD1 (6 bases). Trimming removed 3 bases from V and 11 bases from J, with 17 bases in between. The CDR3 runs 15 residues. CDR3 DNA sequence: TGTGCCAGCAGTTTCATCCCAGGGGAAACGGCACCCCTCCACTTT. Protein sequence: CASSFIPGETAPLHF.

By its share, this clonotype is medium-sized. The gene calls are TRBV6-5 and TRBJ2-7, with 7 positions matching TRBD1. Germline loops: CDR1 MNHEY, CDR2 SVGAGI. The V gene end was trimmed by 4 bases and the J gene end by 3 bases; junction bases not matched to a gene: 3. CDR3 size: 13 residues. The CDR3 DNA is TGTGCCAGCAGTTTAGACAGGGTCTACGAGCAGTACTTC. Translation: CASSLDRVYEQYF.

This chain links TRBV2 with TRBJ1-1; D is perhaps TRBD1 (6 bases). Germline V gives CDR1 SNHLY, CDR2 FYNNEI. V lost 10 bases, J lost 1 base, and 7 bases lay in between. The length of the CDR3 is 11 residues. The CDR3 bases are TGTGCCACCAGGGGGAACACTGAAGCTTTCTTT. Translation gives CATRGNTEAFF. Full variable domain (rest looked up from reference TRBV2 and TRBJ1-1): EPEVTQTPSHQVTQMGQEVILRCVPISNHLYFYWYRQILGQKVEFLVSFYNNEISEKSEIFDDQFSVERPDGSNFTLKIRSTKLEDSAMYFCATRGNTEAFFGQGTRLTVV.

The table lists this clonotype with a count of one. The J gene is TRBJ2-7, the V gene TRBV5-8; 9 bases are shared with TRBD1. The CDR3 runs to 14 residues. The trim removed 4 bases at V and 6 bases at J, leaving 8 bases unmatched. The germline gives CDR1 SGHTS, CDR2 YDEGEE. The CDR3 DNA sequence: TGTGCCAGCAGCCCCCGGGACAGGGTTCGCGAGCAGTACTTC. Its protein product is CASSPRDRVREQYF. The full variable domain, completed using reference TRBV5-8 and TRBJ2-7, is EAGVTQSPTHLIKTRGQQATLRCSPISGHTSVYWYQQALGLGLQFLLWYDEGEERNRGNFPPRFSGRQFPNYSSELNVNALELEDSALYLCASSPRDRVREQYFGPGTRLTVT.

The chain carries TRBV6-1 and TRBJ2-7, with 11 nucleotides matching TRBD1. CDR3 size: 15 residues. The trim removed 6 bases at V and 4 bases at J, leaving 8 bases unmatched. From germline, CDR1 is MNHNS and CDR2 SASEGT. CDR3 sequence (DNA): TGTGCCAGCAGCACTAGGGACAGGGGGATTTACGAGCAGTACTTC. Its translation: CASSTRDRGIYEQYF.

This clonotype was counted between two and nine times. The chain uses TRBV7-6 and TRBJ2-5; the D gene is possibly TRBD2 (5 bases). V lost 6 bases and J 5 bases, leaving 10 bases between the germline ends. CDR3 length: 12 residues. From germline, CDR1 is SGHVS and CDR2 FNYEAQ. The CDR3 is CASSRWRETQYF. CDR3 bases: TGTGCCAGCAGTCGATGGAGGGAGACCCAGTACTTC.

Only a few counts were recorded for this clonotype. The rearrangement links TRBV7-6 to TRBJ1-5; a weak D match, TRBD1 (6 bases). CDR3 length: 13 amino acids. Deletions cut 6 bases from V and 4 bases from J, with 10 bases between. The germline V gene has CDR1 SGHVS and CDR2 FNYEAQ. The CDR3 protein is CASSTDRNQPQHF. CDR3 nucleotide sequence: TGTGCCAGCAGTACTGACAGGAATCAGCCCCAGCATTTT. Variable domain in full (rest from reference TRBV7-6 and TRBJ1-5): GAGVSQSPRYKVTKRGQDVALRCDPISGHVSLYWYRQALGQGPEFLTYFNYEAQQDKSGLPNDRFSAERPEGSISTLTIQRTEQRDSAMYRCASSTDRNQPQHFGDGTRLSIL.

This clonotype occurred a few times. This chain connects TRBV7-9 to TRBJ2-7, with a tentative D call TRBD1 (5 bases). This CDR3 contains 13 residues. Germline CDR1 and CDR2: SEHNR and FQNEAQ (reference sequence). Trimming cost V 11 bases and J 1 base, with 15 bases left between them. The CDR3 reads CADGRERSYEQYF. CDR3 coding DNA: TGTGCCGACGGCAGGGAACGATCCTACGAGCAGTACTTC.

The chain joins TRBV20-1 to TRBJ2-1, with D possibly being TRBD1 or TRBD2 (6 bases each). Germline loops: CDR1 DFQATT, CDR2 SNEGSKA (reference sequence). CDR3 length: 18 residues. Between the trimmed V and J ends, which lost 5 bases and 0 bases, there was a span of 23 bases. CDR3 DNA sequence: TGCAGTGCTGAACAAAATGGGGGCGGGGATCCCTCCTACAATGAGCAGTTCTTC. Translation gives CSAEQNGGGDPSYNEQFF.